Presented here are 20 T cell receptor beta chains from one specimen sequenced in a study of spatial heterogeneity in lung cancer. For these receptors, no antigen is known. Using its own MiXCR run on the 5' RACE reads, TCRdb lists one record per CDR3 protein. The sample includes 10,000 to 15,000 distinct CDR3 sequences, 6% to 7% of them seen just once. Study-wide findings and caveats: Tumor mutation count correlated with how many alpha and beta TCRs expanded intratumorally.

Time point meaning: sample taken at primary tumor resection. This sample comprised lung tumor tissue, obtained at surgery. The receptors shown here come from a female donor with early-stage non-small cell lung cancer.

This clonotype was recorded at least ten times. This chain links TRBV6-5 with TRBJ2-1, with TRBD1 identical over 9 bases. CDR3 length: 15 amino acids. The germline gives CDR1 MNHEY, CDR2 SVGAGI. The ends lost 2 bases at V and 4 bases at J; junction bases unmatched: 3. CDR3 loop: CASSYGTGLYNEQFF. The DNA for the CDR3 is TGTGCCAGCAGTTACGGGACAGGGCTATACAATGAGCAGTTCTTC.

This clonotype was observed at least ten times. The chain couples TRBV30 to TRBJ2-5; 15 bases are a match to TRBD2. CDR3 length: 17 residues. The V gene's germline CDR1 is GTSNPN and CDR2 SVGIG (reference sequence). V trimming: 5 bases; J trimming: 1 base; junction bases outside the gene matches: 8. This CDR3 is CAWLSGLAGGLQETQYF. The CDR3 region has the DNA TGTGCCTGGTTATCGGGACTAGCGGGAGGTCTCCAAGAGACCCAGTACTTC.

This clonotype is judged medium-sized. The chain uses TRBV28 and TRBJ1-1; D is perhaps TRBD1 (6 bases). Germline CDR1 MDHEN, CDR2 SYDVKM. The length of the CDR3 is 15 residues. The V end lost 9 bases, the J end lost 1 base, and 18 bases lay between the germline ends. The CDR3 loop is CASCDRGTSNTEAFF. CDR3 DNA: TGTGCCAGTTGTGATAGGGGGACTTCGAACACTGAAGCTTTCTTT.

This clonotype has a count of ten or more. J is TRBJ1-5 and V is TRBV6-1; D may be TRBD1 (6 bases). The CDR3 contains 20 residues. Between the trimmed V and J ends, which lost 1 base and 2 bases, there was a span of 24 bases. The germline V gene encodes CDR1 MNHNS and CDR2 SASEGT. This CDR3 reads CASSEERVTGIIGGNQPQHF. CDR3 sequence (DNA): TGTGCCAGCAGTGAAGAACGGGTAACAGGGATAATAGGAGGCAATCAGCCCCAGCATTTT.

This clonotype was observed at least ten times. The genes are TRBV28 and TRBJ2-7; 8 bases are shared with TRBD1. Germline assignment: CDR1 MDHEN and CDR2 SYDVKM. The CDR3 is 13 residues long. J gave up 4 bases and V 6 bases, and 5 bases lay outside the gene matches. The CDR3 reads CASSYDRGYEQYF. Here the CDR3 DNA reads TGTGCCAGCAGCTATGACAGGGGATACGAGCAGTACTTC.

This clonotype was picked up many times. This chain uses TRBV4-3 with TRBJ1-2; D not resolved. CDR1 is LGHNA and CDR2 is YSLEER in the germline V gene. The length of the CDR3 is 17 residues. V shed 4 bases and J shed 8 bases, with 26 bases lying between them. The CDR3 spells CASSLRRARRSASGYTF. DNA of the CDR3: TGCGCCAGCAGCCTTAGACGGGCCAGGCGGTCCGCTAGCGGCTACACCTTC.

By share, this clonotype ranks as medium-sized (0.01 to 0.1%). The CDR3 protein is CASSYTGGPSGYTF. CDR3 nucleotides: TGTGCCAGCAGTTACACAGGGGGCCCAAGTGGCTACACCTTC. The rearrangement links TRBV6-5 to TRBJ1-2; 9 bases align to TRBD1. This CDR3 contains 14 residues. The germline V gene has CDR1 MNHEY and CDR2 SVGAGI. Trimming cost V 2 bases and J 7 bases; bases outside gene matches: 5.

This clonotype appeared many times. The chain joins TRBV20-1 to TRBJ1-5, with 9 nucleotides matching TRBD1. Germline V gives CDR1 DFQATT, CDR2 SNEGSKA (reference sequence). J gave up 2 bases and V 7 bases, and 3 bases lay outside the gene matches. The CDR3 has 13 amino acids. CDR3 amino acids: CSVRTGGNQPQHF. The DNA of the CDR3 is TGCAGTGTTCGGACAGGGGGCAATCAGCCCCAGCATTTT.

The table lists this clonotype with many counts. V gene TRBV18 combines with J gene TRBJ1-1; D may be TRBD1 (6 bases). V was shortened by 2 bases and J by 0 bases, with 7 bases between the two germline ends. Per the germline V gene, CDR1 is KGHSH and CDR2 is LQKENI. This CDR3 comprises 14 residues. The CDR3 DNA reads TGTGCCAGCTCACCAGGGGGCCTGAACACTGAAGCTTTCTTT. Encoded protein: CASSPGGLNTEAFF.

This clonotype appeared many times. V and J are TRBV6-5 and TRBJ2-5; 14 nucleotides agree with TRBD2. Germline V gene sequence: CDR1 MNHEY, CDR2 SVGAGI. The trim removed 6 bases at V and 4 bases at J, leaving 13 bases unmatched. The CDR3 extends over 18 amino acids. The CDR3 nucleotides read TGTGCCAGCAGGACCGGGACTAGCGGGAGAGGGTACCGAGAGACCCAGTACTTC. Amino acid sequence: CASRTGTSGRGYRETQYF.

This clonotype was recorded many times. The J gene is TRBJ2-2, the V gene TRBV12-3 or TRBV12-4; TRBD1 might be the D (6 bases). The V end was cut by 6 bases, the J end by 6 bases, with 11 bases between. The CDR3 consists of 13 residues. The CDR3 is CASRRDTAGELFF. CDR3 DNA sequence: TGTGCCAGCAGACGGGACACAGCCGGGGAGCTGTTTTTT.

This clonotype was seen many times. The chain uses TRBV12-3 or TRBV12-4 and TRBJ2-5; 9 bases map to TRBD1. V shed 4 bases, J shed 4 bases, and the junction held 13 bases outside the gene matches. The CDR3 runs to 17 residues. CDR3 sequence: CASSSNTGGLGGETQYF. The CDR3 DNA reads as TGTGCCAGCAGTTCGAATACAGGGGGCCTGGGGGGAGAGACCCAGTACTTC.

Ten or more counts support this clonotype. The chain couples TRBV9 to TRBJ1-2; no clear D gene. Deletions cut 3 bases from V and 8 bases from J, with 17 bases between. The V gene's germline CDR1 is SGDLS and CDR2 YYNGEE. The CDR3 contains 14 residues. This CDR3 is CASSASLFSGGYTF. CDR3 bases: TGTGCCAGCAGCGCCTCCCTCTTCAGCGGGGGCTACACCTTC.

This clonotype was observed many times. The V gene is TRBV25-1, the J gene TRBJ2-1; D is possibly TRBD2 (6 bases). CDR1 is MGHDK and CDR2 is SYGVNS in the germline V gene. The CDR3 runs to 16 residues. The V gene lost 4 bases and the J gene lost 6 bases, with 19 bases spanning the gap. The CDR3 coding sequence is TGTGCCAGCAGTGTGGGGGGAGGAGGTAAGGGCAATGAGCAGTTCTTC. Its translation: CASSVGGGGKGNEQFF. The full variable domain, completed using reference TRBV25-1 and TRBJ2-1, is EADIYQTPRYLVIGTGKKITLECSQTMGHDKMYWYQQDPGMELHLIHYSYGVNSTEKGDLSSESTVSRIRTEHFPLTLESARPSHTSQYLCASSVGGGGKGNEQFFGPGTRLTVL.

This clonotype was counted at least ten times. CDR3 sequence: CASSPPGGWGKGETQYF. The CDR3 nucleotides read TGTGCCAGCAGTCCCCCCGGGGGGTGGGGGAAGGGGGAGACCCAGTACTTC. V usage is TRBV6-6 and J usage is TRBJ2-5; 7 bases align to TRBD2. The germline CDR1 and CDR2 sequences are MNHNY and SVGAGI (reference sequence). The CDR3 extends over 17 amino acids. V was clipped by 5 bases and J by 5 bases; unmatched bases: 17.

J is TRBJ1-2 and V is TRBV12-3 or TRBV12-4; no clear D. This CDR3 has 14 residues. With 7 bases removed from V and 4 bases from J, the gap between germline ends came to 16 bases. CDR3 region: CASTFGPSTYGYTF. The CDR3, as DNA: TGTGCCAGCACCTTCGGCCCGTCAACCTATGGCTACACCTTC.

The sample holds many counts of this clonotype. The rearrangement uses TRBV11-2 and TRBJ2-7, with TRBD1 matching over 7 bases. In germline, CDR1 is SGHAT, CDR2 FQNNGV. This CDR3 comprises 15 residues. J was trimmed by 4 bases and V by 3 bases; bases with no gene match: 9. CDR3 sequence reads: CASSFEQGSLYEQYF. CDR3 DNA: TGTGCCAGCAGCTTCGAACAGGGGTCTTTGTACGAGCAGTACTTC.

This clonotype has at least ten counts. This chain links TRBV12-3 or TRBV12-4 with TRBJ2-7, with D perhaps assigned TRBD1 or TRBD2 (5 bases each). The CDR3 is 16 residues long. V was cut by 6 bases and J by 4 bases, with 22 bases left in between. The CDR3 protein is CASSPGPPPLQYEQYF. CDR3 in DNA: TGTGCCAGCAGCCCGGGACCCCCGCCGTTACAATACGAGCAGTACTTC.

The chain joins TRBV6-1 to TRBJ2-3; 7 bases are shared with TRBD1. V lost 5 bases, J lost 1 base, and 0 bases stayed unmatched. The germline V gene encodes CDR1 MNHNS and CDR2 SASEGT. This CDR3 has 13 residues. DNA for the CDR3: TGTGCCAGCAGTCAGGGGGGCACAGATACGCAGTATTTT. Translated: CASSQGGTDTQYF.

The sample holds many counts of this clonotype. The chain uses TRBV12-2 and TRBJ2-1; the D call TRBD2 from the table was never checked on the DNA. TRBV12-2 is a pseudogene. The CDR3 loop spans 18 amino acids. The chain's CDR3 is CASRPEGGRKREGDEQFF. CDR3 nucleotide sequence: TGTGCAAGTCGCCCGGAAGGGGGTAGGAAGCGGGAGGGCGACGAGCAGTTCTTC.